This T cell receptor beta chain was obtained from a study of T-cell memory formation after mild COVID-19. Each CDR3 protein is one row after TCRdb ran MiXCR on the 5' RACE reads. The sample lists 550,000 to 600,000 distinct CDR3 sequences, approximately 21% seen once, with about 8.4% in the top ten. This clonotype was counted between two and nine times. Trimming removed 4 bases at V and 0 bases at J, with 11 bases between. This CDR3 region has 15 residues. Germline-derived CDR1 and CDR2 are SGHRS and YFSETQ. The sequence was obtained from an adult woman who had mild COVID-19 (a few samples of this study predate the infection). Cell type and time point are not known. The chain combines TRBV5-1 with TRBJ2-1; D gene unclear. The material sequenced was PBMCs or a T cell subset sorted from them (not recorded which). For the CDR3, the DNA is TGCGCCAGCAGCATGACGGACCCCTCCTACAATGAGCAGTTCTTC. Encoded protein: CASSMTDPSYNEQFF.